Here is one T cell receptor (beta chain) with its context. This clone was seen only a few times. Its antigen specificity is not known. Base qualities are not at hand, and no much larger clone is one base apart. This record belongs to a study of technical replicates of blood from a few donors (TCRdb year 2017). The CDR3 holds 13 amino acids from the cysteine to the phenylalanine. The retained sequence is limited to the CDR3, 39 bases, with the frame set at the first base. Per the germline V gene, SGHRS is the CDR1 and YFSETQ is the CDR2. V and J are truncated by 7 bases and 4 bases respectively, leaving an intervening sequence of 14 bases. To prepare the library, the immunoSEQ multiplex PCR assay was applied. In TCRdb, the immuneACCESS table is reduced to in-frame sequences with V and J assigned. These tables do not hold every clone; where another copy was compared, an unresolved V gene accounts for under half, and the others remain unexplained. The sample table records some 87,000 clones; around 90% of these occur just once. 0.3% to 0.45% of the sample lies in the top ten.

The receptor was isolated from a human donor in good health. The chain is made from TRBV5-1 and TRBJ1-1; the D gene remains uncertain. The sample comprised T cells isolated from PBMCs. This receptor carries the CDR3 CASQYSLVTEAFF. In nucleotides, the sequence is TGCGCCAGCCAGTATTCCCTCGTCACTGAAGCTTTCTTT.